These T cell receptor beta chains were read from a single sample in a study of regulatory T cells in long-lasting Graves disease. One entry per CDR3 protein, called by TCRdb with MiXCR from the multiplex PCR reads. The data show approximately 230,000 distinct CDR3 sequences, with 15% to 20% seen just once and less than 25% held by the top ten. This material consisted of peripheral blood mononuclear cells (PBMCs), taken at new diagnosis, from a patient treated with antithyroid drugs. These receptors were collected from a female donor with Graves disease. Each CDR3 is given with its conserved first and last residue. Each record gives: clone size, V gene, D gene, CDR3 length, J gene, CDR3 DNA, CDR3 protein. The D gene is left open where the match is weak. Size values are once, few and many counts, or a class for expanded clones, and some rows have none.

clone size: many; V gene: TRBV27; D gene: -; CDR3 length: 13; J gene: TRBJ2-3; CDR3 DNA: TGTGCCAGCAGCGATCTCTACACAGATACGCAGTATTTT; CDR3 protein: CASSDLYTDTQYF
clone size: many; V gene: TRBV7-7; D gene: TRBD2; CDR3 length: 15; J gene: TRBJ2-5; CDR3 DNA: TGTGCTAGCAGCTTCGGGCTAGCGGGAGAAGAGACCCAGTACTTC; CDR3 protein: CASSFGLAGEETQYF
clone size: many; V gene: TRBV20-1; D gene: TRBD2; CDR3 length: 15; J gene: TRBJ2-3; CDR3 DNA: TGCAGTGCTAGAGGGGGGTGGGAGGGGCCAGATACGCAGTATTTT; CDR3 protein: CSARGGWEGPDTQYF
clone size: many; V gene: TRBV29-1; D gene: TRBD1; CDR3 length: 14; J gene: TRBJ2-1; CDR3 DNA: TGCAGCGTTCTAGGGACAGGGATTAGGAATGAGCAGTTCTTC; CDR3 protein: CSVLGTGIRNEQFF
clone size: many; V gene: TRBV3-1; D gene: -; CDR3 length: 14; J gene: TRBJ2-5; CDR3 DNA: TGTGCCAGCAGCCACGGACACTCTCAAGAGACCCAGTACTTC; CDR3 protein: CASSHGHSQETQYF
clone size: few; V gene: TRBV3-1; D gene: TRBD1; CDR3 length: 16; J gene: TRBJ1-6; CDR3 DNA: TGTGCCAGCAGCCCCAGGGGGCTACCCTATAATTCACCCCTCCACTTT; CDR3 protein: CASSPRGLPYNSPLHF
clone size: many; V gene: TRBV7-6; D gene: -; CDR3 length: 17; J gene: TRBJ1-4; CDR3 DNA: TGTGCCAGCAGCTTGGCGCCAGGTCCCACAACTAATGAAAAACTGTTTTTT; CDR3 protein: CASSLAPGPTTNEKLFF
clone size: many; V gene: TRBV12-3/TRBV12-4; D gene: TRBD1; CDR3 length: 13; J gene: TRBJ1-2; CDR3 DNA: TGTGCCAGCAGTTTAACAGGGGGTGATGGCTACACCTTC; CDR3 protein: CASSLTGGDGYTF
clone size: few; V gene: TRBV9; D gene: -; CDR3 length: 15; J gene: TRBJ2-1; CDR3 DNA: TGTGCCAGCAGCGTAGGGGGTTACTCCTACAATGAGCAGTTCTTC; CDR3 protein: CASSVGGYSYNEQFF
clone size: many; V gene: TRBV7-8; D gene: -; CDR3 length: 13; J gene: TRBJ2-3; CDR3 DNA: TGTGCCAGCAGTAACAGGGCTACAGATACGCAGTATTTT; CDR3 protein: CASSNRATDTQYF
clone size: many; V gene: TRBV7-2; D gene: -; CDR3 length: 16; J gene: TRBJ2-3; CDR3 DNA: TGTGCCAGCAGCTTAGACCTCCGTTATACCACAGATACGCAGTATTTT; CDR3 protein: CASSLDLRYTTDTQYF
clone size: many; V gene: TRBV9; D gene: TRBD2; CDR3 length: 15; J gene: TRBJ2-1; CDR3 DNA: TGTGCCAGCAGCGTACTGACTAGCGGCCACAATGAGCAGTTCTTC; CDR3 protein: CASSVLTSGHNEQFF
clone size: few; V gene: TRBV18; D gene: -; CDR3 length: 17; J gene: TRBJ2-1; CDR3 DNA: TGTGCCAGCTCACCCGCAAAGGGCTCGAGCTCCTACAATGAGCAGTTCTTC; CDR3 protein: CASSPAKGSSSYNEQFF
clone size: many; V gene: TRBV11-3; D gene: TRBD2; CDR3 length: 16; J gene: TRBJ2-3; CDR3 DNA: TGTGCCAGCAGCGCCAGATCCAGCGGGAGGGTAGATACGCAGTATTTT; CDR3 protein: CASSARSSGRVDTQYF
clone size: many; V gene: TRBV7-2; D gene: TRBD1; CDR3 length: 15; J gene: TRBJ1-6; CDR3 DNA: TGTGCCAGCAGGGGGACAGATAAGGGTAATTCACCCCTCCACTTT; CDR3 protein: CASRGTDKGNSPLHF
clone size: many; V gene: TRBV15; D gene: -; CDR3 length: 15; J gene: TRBJ2-2; CDR3 DNA: TGTGCCACCAGCAGACCGGGCAGAGACACCGGGGAGCTGTTTTTT; CDR3 protein: CATSRPGRDTGELFF
clone size: many; V gene: TRBV28; D gene: -; CDR3 length: 14; J gene: TRBJ1-3; CDR3 DNA: TGTGCCAGCACCTCGATGAACTCTGGAAACACCATATATTTT; CDR3 protein: CASTSMNSGNTIYF
clone size: few; V gene: TRBV4-1; D gene: -; CDR3 length: 15; J gene: TRBJ1-4; CDR3 DNA: TGCGCCAGCAGCCCCAGACAGACAACTAATGAAAAACTGTTTTTT; CDR3 protein: CASSPRQTTNEKLFF
clone size: -; V gene: TRBV19; D gene: -; CDR3 length: 13; J gene: TRBJ1-1; CDR3 DNA: TGTGCCAGTAGTGCTCAGCGGAACACTGAAGCTTTCTTT; CDR3 protein: CASSAQRNTEAFF
clone size: -; V gene: TRBV7-2; D gene: -; CDR3 length: 16; J gene: TRBJ2-5; CDR3 DNA: TGTGCCGGCAGCCAAGCGCTGGGGACGGCTCAAGAGACCCAGTACTTC; CDR3 protein: CAGSQALGTAQETQYF
clone size: many; V gene: TRBV19; D gene: -; CDR3 length: 13; J gene: TRBJ1-2; CDR3 DNA: TGTGCCAGCAGTGAACCGGGGACCTATGGCTACACCTTC; CDR3 protein: CASSEPGTYGYTF
clone size: many; V gene: TRBV30; D gene: -; CDR3 length: 15; J gene: TRBJ2-1; CDR3 DNA: TGTGCCTGGAACCCGACAGGATGGATTTACAATGAGCAGTTCTTC; CDR3 protein: CAWNPTGWIYNEQFF
clone size: many; V gene: TRBV7-2; D gene: -; CDR3 length: 14; J gene: TRBJ1-1; CDR3 DNA: TGTGCCAGCAGCTTAGGTACAAGGAACACTGAAGCTTTCTTT; CDR3 protein: CASSLGTRNTEAFF
clone size: many; V gene: TRBV29-1; D gene: -; CDR3 length: 11; J gene: TRBJ1-1; CDR3 DNA: TGCAGCGTTGACCGGGATACTGAAGCTTTCTTT; CDR3 protein: CSVDRDTEAFF
clone size: many; V gene: TRBV5-1; D gene: -; CDR3 length: 12; J gene: TRBJ2-7; CDR3 DNA: TGCGCCAGCAGCCCAGACAAATACGAGCAGTACTTC; CDR3 protein: CASSPDKYEQYF
clone size: many; V gene: TRBV2; D gene: TRBD1; CDR3 length: 15; J gene: TRBJ2-5; CDR3 DNA: TGTGCCAGCGCCTTGAGGACAGGGCAGGTAGAGACCCAGTACTTC; CDR3 protein: CASALRTGQVETQYF
clone size: many; V gene: TRBV12-3/TRBV12-4; D gene: -; CDR3 length: 15; J gene: TRBJ2-3; CDR3 DNA: TGTGCCAGCAGTTTTATAAGCGGAAGCACAGATACGCAGTATTTT; CDR3 protein: CASSFISGSTDTQYF
clone size: many; V gene: TRBV19; D gene: TRBD2; CDR3 length: 17; J gene: TRBJ2-1; CDR3 DNA: TGTGCCAGTAGTATAGTGGCGGGAGGGGAATCGTACAATGAGCAGTTCTTC; CDR3 protein: CASSIVAGGESYNEQFF
clone size: many; V gene: TRBV11-2; D gene: -; CDR3 length: 16; J gene: TRBJ1-3; CDR3 DNA: TGTGCCAGCAGCTTAGTCGGCGGATTCTCTGGAAACACCATATATTTT; CDR3 protein: CASSLVGGFSGNTIYF
clone size: few; V gene: TRBV28; D gene: -; CDR3 length: 12; J gene: TRBJ2-7; CDR3 DNA: TGTGCCAGCAGTGTGGGGCCCTACGAGCAGTACTTC; CDR3 protein: CASSVGPYEQYF
clone size: once; V gene: TRBV27; D gene: TRBD1; CDR3 length: 12; J gene: TRBJ1-2; CDR3 DNA: TGTGCCAGCAGTTCAAACAGGGGTGACTACACCTTC; CDR3 protein: CASSSNRGDYTF
clone size: many; V gene: TRBV6-5; D gene: TRBD1; CDR3 length: 14; J gene: TRBJ1-1; CDR3 DNA: TGTGCCAGCAGTTACAGGGGGCGCCGGACTGAAGCTTTCTTT; CDR3 protein: CASSYRGRRTEAFF
clone size: many; V gene: TRBV10-2; D gene: -; CDR3 length: 13; J gene: TRBJ2-7; CDR3 DNA: TGCGCCAGCAGTGAATACCAGACCTACGAGCAGTACTTC; CDR3 protein: CASSEYQTYEQYF
clone size: many; V gene: TRBV20-1; D gene: -; CDR3 length: 15; J gene: TRBJ2-3; CDR3 DNA: TGCAGTGCTAGAGATTCATGGGGTTTCACGGATACGCAGTATTTT; CDR3 protein: CSARDSWGFTDTQYF
clone size: many; V gene: TRBV20-1; D gene: -; CDR3 length: 13; J gene: TRBJ2-5; CDR3 DNA: TGCAGTGCCTCATTGACTAGGAGGGAGACCCAGTACTTC; CDR3 protein: CSASLTRRETQYF
clone size: -; V gene: TRBV20-1; D gene: TRBD2; CDR3 length: 14; J gene: TRBJ2-7; CDR3 DNA: TGCAGTGCTAGAGAAGCGGGAGTCAGCTACGAGCAGTACTTC; CDR3 protein: CSAREAGVSYEQYF
clone size: -; V gene: TRBV6-1; D gene: -; CDR3 length: 12; J gene: TRBJ1-5; CDR3 DNA: TGTGCCACCTCGACCGCAAATCAGCCCCAGCATTTT; CDR3 protein: CATSTANQPQHF
clone size: many; V gene: TRBV6-5; D gene: TRBD1; CDR3 length: 15; J gene: TRBJ2-7; CDR3 DNA: TGTGCCAGCAGTTCCCACCCCGACAGGGGCCGGGAGCAGTACTTC; CDR3 protein: CASSSHPDRGREQYF
clone size: many; V gene: TRBV5-1; D gene: -; CDR3 length: 16; J gene: TRBJ2-3; CDR3 DNA: TGCGCCAGCAGCTGGGGATGGGGATCAAGCACAGATACGCAGTATTTT; CDR3 protein: CASSWGWGSSTDTQYF
clone size: many; V gene: TRBV24-1; D gene: TRBD2; CDR3 length: 16; J gene: TRBJ2-1; CDR3 DNA: TGTGCCACCAGTGATCGATCCGGGACTAGCCTTAATGAGCAGTTCTTC; CDR3 protein: CATSDRSGTSLNEQFF
clone size: few; V gene: TRBV9; D gene: -; CDR3 length: 13; J gene: TRBJ2-2; CDR3 DNA: TGTGCCAGCAGCGTGCAGGGGATCGGGGAGCTGTTTTTT; CDR3 protein: CASSVQGIGELFF
clone size: few; V gene: TRBV18; D gene: -; CDR3 length: 13; J gene: TRBJ2-5; CDR3 DNA: TGTGCCAGCTCACCACGCTTGGGCGAGACCCAGTACTTC; CDR3 protein: CASSPRLGETQYF
clone size: many; V gene: TRBV20-1; D gene: TRBD1; CDR3 length: 13; J gene: TRBJ1-2; CDR3 DNA: TGCAGTGCCACACAAGGGGGCGGGGGTGGCTACACCTTC; CDR3 protein: CSATQGGGGGYTF